This note documents a single T cell receptor beta chain sequence. The sample belongs to a study of regulatory T cells in long-lasting Graves disease. The sample's time point: newly diagnosed GD, antithyroid drugs for less than 3 months. From PBMCs, RNA was extracted and then used to make the TCR library. Staff took around 9 milliliters of peripheral blood and put it into EDTA tubes. To make TCR beta libraries, researchers used iRepertoire HTBI primers and Arm-PCR of CDR3 regions. A single record per CDR3 protein comes from TCRdb applying MiXCR to the multiplex PCR reads. Here the sample spans 360,000 or so distinct CDR3 sequences, roughly 17% being singletons. The data were also submitted as part of a second study, on T cells in Graves' hyperthyroidism and ophthalmopathy.

Sequencing was performed on peripheral blood mononuclear cells (PBMCs), taken at new diagnosis, from a patient treated with antithyroid drugs. This clonotype was sampled from a young woman with Graves disease.

CDR3 DNA: TGTGCCAGCAGGGGGGTTCTAGGTGAACCCACCGGGGAGCTGTTTTTT. This sequence encodes CASRGVLGEPTGELFF. The genes are TRBV25-1 and TRBJ2-2; D is perhaps TRBD1 or TRBD2 (5 bases each). Germline-derived CDR1 and CDR2 are MGHDK and SYGVNS. The CDR3 has 16 amino acids. V gave up 6 bases and J gave up 4 bases, with 18 bases separating them.